Given below is one T cell receptor (beta chain) in context. CDR3 length: 15 amino acids. Unmatched junction bases numbered 6, after V lost 2 bases and J lost 4 bases. The germline CDR1 and CDR2 sequences are SGDLS and YYNGEE. The sample comes from a study of OX40 agonist ivuxolimab in advanced cancers. Study overall: Past anti-PD-1, anti-PD-L1 or anti-CTLA-4 therapy was accepted, and 30% to 45% had received some.

Data came from immunoSEQ multiplex PCR; TCRdb stores just in-frame clones and leaves some out. The data hold over 25,000 clones, with approximately 86% observed a single time. The sequencing used CD4+ or CD8+ T cells sorted from blood, collected in a trial of the OX40 agonist ivuxolimab. The genes are TRBV9 and TRBJ2-7; 10 positions match TRBD1. This clonotype was sampled from an adult with an advanced solid tumor such as melanoma, head and neck, liver or kidney cancer. Written as DNA, the CDR3 is TGTGCCAGCAGCGTCACCGGGACAGGGGTTTACGAGCAGTACTTC. Translating it yields CASSVTGTGVYEQYF.